This TCR beta chain is from a study of shared clonotypes between healthy human individuals. Study-wide context: Researchers assigned three CD4 naive, three CD4 memory, two CD8 naive and one CD8 memory plate to each donor. Notes on the study in general: On the whole, naive subsets had larger estimated richness than memory subsets had. Compared with clonotypes that all four donors shared, non-shared clonotypes had lower generation probabilities. Across a handful of donors, naive CD4 shared 4.5% to 6%, naive CD8 around 3.5%, memory CD4 2% to 2.5%, memory CD8 0.35% to 0.5%.

There are a few counts of this clone. What it binds is unknown. This CDR3 spans 14 amino acids. Germline V lookup: CDR1 SNHLY, CDR2 FYNNEI. V dropped 3 bases and J dropped 2 bases, with 8 bases sitting between them. Measured with immunoSEQ multiplex PCR; TCRdb has only the in-frame clones, and not every one. The sample yields 2 million to 3 million clones, roughly 92% seen once. The receptor's source is a man aged 18 to 29 in good health. The genes are TRBV2 and TRBJ1-3; D gene uncertain. The material sequenced was naive CD4+ T cells sorted from blood. Subset meaning: CD45RA+ positively selected. CDR3 DNA: TGTGCCAGCAGTGATATGTCAGCTGGAAACACCATATATTTT. Translated: CASSDMSAGNTIYF.